This T cell receptor (beta chain) was observed in a study of CD8 T cells in ankylosing spondylitis. Study outcomes and limitations: Ankylosing spondylitis blood appeared to carry a characteristic TCR beta motif of roughly 8 highly homologous variants. The clones that were linked to disease were reported to be significantly enriched in matched synovial fluid samples from ankylosing spondylitis patients. Relatively rare in peripheral blood, disease-linked clones were also CD8+.

This CDR3 comprises 16 residues. Per germline, CDR1 SGHRS and CDR2 YFSETQ. Trimming took off 0 bases at V and 5 bases at J, with 14 bases between the two ends. Details on this clonotype: The antigen remains undetermined.

TCRdb itself ran the 5' RACE reads through MiXCR, one entry per CDR3 protein. The table has about 340,000 distinct CDR3 sequences, about 15% seen once. The clonotype comes from a male donor with ankylosing spondylitis or in good health (not recorded which). This chain joins TRBV5-1 and TRBJ2-2; tentative D call: TRBD1 (5 bases). The specimen sequenced was blood, either unsorted or a sorted T cell fraction (not recorded which). The CDR3: CASSLAPAAGTGELFF. The CDR3 nucleotides are TGCGCCAGCAGCTTGGCCCCGGCAGCAGGGACCGGGGAGCTGTTTTTT.